This record looks at one T cell receptor (beta chain) sequence and its context. Its antigen is still unknown. The record has no base qualities; no much larger clone is one base away. This sample stems from a study of blood T cell repertoires in COVID-19 (dated by TCRdb to the early 2020s). Broadly, across the study: Samples from collaborators originated in the United States, Italy and Spain and spanned both the acute and convalescent phases of COVID-19. The repertoires were released in a freely available public database intended as a resource for research on the immune response to SARS-CoV-2. Where available, HLA class I and class II types were obtained from metadata supplied by the sample provider rather than from assay-based typing. Sample metadata almost always included a de-identified subject ID, COVID-19 status, age in years and sex. The samples were drawn from two sources: the first 160 participants of the ongoing ImmuneRACE study, and 1,000 to 1,500 subjects contributed by 6 global collaborators. The dataset comprised deeply sampled blood TCRbeta repertoires from subjects exposed to, actively infected with, or recovered from COVID-19. The material from the prospective study consisted of cDNA or gDNA derived from T cells, B-cell-depleted T cells, or PBMCs.

TCRbeta CDR3 regions were amplified from genomic DNA using the immunoSEQ Assay, a bias-controlled multiplex PCR. For the original study's pipeline: The number of nucleated cells in each sample was estimated by amplification of reference gene primers within the assay. To quantify the absolute abundance of each unique TCRbeta CDR3 rearrangement, sequence reads were collapsed and filtered. Productive Simpson clonality was computed per sample as the square root of Simpson's diversity index over productive rearrangements. In TCRdb, the immuneACCESS table is reduced to in-frame sequences with V and J assigned. These tables do not hold every clone; where another copy was compared, an unresolved V gene accounts for under half, and the others remain unexplained. V and J calls and clone size are as listed in that table; D and trimming were resolved from the DNA. Across this sample there are about 240,000 clones, with 70% to 90% seen only once. About 3.3% of the sample is taken by the ten largest.

Study-level results and caveats: The amount of clinical and demographic metadata varied by source and participant and was provided uncurated.

Participants in the prospective study were aged roughly 18 to 100 years, lived in under 30 United States geographic areas, and enrolled through a virtual design. Cohort assignment in the prospective study relied on participant-reported clinical history from a screening survey and a study questionnaire. Each participant in the prospective study had whole blood, serum and a nasopharyngeal or oropharyngeal swab collected by mobile phlebotomists. Participants in the prospective study had the option to provide additional blood draws and questionnaires over a roughly two-month period. Blood samples from the prospective study were shipped frozen or at room temperature prior to DNA extraction. The germline V and J ends show losses of 4 bases and 8 bases respectively, and no gene match explains 5 bases of the junction. Including the terminal cysteine and phenylalanine, the CDR3 comprises 14 residues. Here the CDR3 DNA is all that survives: 42 bases in frame from base 1. Via the germline V gene, CDR1 is SGHRS and CDR2 YFSETQ.

Sequenced: PBMCs or T cells enriched from blood (not recorded which). This sequence was found in a woman between 40 and 50 years old with acute COVID-19. The chain was built from TRBV5-1 and TRBJ1-4; TRBD1 agrees with 10 junctional bases. CDR3 loop: CASSTGQGGEKLFF. The DNA sequence is given as TGCGCCAGCAGCACCGGACAGGGGGGGGAAAAACTGTTTTTT.